This T cell receptor (beta chain) was sequenced in a study of blood T cells in healthy people across ages. The CDR3 consists of 13 residues. CDR1 DFQATT and CDR2 SNEGSKA come from the germline V gene (reference sequence). V was clipped by 3 bases and J by 0 bases, with 9 bases between them. PCR was performed a second time for about 6 to 12 cycles using a sample-barcoded 5' primer and a J-beta primer mix. Researchers report that a template-switch adaptor with 12 random nucleotides tagged each cDNA molecule. TCRdb redid the calling of the 5' RACE reads with MiXCR, one entry per CDR3 protein. Among 650,000 to 950,000 distinct CDR3 sequences listed, approximately 48% were seen once. A word on this clonotype: Its matching antigen is unknown.

General study findings and limits: The study found more naive CD4+ cells and higher diversity in long-lived than aged donors. In the absence of known donor CMV status, changes in expanded clonotypes were possibly confounded.

Sequenced: blood. The chain combines TRBV20-1 with TRBJ2-7, with D hard to call. The TCR comes from a man between 60 and 70 years old in good health. Written as DNA, the CDR3 is TGCAGTGCTAGGCCTAGTGACTCCTACGAGCAGTACTTC. The encoded protein is CSARPSDSYEQYF.